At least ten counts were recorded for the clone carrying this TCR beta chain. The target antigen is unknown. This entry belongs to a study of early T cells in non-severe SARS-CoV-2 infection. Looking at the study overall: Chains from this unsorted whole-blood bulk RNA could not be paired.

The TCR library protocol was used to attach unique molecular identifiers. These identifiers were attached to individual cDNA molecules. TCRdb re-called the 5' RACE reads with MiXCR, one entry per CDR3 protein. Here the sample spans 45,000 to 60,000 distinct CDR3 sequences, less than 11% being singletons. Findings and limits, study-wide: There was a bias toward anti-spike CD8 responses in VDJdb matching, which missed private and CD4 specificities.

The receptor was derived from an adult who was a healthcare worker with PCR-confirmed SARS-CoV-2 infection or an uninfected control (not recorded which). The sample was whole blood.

CDR3 region: CASPGQVNYGYTF. The CDR3 DNA is TGTGCCTCCCCGGGACAGGTCAACTATGGCTACACCTTC. The chain recombines TRBV30 with TRBJ1-2; 8 bases match TRBD1. CDR1 is GTSNPN and CDR2 is SVGIG in the germline V gene (reference sequence). CDR3 length: 13 residues. The V segment lost 7 bases and the J segment 2 bases; nucleotides outside the gene matches: 6. The entire variable domain, with the rest obtained from reference TRBV30 and TRBJ1-2, is as follows: SQTIHQWPATLVQPVGSPLSLECTVEGTSNPNLYWYRQAAGRGLQLLFYSVGIGQISSEVPQNLSASRPQDRQFILSSKKLLLSDSGFYLCASPGQVNYGYTFGSGTRLTVV.